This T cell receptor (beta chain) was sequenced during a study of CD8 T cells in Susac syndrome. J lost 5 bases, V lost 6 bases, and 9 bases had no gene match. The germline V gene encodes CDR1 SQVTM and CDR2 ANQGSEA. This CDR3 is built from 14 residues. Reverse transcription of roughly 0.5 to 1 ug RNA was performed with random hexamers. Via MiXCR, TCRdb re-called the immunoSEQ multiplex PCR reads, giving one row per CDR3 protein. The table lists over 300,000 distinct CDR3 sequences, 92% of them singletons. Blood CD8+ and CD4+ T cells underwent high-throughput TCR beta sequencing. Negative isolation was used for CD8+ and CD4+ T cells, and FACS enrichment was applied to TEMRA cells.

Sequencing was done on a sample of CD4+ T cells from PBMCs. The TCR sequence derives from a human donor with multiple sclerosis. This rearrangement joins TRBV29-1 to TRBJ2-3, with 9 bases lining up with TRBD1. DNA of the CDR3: TGCAGCGTCCAAGGACAGGGGTTAGGAGATACGCAGTATTTT. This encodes CSVQGQGLGDTQYF.